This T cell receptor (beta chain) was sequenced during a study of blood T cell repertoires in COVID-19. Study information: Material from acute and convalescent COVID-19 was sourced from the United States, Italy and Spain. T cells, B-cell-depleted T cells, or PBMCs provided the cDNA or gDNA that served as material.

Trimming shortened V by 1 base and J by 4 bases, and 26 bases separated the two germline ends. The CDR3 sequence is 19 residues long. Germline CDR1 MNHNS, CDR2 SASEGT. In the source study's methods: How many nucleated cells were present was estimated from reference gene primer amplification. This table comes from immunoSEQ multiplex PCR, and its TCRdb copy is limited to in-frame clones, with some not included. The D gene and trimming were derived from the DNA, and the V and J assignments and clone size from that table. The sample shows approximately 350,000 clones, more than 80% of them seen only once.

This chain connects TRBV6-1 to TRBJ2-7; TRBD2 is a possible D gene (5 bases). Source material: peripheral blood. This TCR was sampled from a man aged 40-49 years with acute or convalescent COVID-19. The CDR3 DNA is TGTGCCAGCAGTGAAGTCGCTTCTAGCTTAGGACGGGGTAGTTACGAGCAGTACTTC. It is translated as CASSEVASSLGRGSYEQYF.